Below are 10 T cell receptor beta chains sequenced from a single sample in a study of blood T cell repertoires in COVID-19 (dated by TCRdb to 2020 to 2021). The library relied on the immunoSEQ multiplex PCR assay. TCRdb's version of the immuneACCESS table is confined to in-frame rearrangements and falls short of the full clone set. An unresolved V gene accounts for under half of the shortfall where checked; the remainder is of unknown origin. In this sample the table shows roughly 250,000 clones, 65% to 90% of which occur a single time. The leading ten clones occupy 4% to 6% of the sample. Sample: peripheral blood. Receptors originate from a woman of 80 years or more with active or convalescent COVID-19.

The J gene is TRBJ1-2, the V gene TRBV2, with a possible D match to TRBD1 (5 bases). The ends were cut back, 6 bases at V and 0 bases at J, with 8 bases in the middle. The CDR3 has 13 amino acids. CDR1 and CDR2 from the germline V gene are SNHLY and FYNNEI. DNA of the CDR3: TGTGCCAGCAGAGACAGTTCTAACTATGGCTACACCTTC. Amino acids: CASRDSSNYGYTF. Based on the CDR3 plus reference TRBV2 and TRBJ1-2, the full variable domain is EPEVTQTPSHQVTQMGQEVILRCVPISNHLYFYWYRQILGQKVEFLVSFYNNEISEKSEIFDDQFSVERPDGSNFTLKIRSTKLEDSAMYFCASRDSSNYGYTFGSGTRLTVV.

CDR3 nucleotide sequence: TGTGCCAGCGGGAGGGCTCGCAACGAGCAGTACTTC. Protein sequence: CASGRARNEQYF. This chain links TRBV14 with TRBJ2-7, with 7 bases aligning to TRBD2. The CDR3 consists of 12 residues. The germline CDR1 and CDR2 sequences are SGHDN and FVKESK. J was trimmed by 5 bases and V by 8 bases; bases with no gene match: 6.

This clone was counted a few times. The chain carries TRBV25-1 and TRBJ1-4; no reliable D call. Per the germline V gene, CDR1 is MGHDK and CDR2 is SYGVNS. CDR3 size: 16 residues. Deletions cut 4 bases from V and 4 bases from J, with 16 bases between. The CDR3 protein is CASSAGYDIHNEKLFF. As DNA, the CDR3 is TGTGCCAGCAGTGCGGGATACGATATACATAATGAAAAACTGTTTTTT.

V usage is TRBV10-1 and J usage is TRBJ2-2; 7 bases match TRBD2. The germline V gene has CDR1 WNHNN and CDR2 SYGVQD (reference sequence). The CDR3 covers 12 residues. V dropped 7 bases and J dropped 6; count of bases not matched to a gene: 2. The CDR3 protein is CASNAGAGELFF. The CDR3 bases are TGCGCCAGCAATGCGGGAGCCGGGGAGCTGTTTTTT.

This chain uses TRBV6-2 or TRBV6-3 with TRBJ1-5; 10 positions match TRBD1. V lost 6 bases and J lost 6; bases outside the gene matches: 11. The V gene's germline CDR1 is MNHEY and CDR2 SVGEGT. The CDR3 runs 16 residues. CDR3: CASSHFPGQGIQPQHF. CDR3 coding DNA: TGTGCCAGCAGCCATTTTCCGGGACAGGGGATTCAGCCCCAGCATTTT.

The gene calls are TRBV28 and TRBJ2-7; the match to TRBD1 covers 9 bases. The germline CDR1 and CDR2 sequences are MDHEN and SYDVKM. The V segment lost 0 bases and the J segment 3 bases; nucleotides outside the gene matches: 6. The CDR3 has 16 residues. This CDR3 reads CASSLWTGGSHYEQYF. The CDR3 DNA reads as TGTGCCAGCAGTTTATGGACAGGGGGGTCGCACTACGAGCAGTACTTC.

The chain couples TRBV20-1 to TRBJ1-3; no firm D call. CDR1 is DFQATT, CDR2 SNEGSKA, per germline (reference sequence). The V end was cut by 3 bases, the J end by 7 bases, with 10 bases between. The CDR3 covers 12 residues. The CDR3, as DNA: TGCAGTGCTAGTGCACTAACCAACACCATATATTTT. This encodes CSASALTNTIYF.

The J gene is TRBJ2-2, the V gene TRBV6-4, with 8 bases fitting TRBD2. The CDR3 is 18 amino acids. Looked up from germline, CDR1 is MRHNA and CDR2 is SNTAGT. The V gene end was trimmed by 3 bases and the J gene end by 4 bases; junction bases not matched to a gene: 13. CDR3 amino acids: CASSEVFEYAGGTGELFF. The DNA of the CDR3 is TGTGCCAGCAGTGAAGTATTTGAGTATGCGGGAGGCACCGGGGAGCTGTTTTTT.

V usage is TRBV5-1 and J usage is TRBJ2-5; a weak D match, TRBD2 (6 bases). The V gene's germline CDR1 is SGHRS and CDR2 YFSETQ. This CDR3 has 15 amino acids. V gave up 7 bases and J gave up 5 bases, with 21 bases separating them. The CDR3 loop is CASDTSGGPGETQYF. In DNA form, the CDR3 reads TGCGCCAGCGACACTTCAGGAGGGCCAGGGGAGACCCAGTACTTC.

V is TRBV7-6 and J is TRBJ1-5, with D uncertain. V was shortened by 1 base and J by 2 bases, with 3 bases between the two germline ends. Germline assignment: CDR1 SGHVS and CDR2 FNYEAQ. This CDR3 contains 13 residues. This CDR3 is CASSLVGNQPQHF. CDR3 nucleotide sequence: TGTGCCAGCAGCTTAGTCGGCAATCAGCCCCAGCATTTT. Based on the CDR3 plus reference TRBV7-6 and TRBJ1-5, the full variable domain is GAGVSQSPRYKVTKRGQDVALRCDPISGHVSLYWYRQALGQGPEFLTYFNYEAQQDKSGLPNDRFSAERPEGSISTLTIQRTEQRDSAMYRCASSLVGNQPQHFGDGTRLSIL.